This T cell receptor (beta chain) was sequenced for a study of graft-versus-host responses after intestinal transplantation. As concerns this clone: Its antigen is currently unknown.

Per the germline V gene, CDR1 is MNHEY and CDR2 is SVGAGI. With 1 base removed from V and 6 bases from J, the gap between germline ends came to 15 bases. The length of the CDR3 is 15 residues. TCRdb keeps only in-frame clones here, not all; method: immunoSEQ multiplex PCR. The sample contains just over 95,000 clones, approximately 90% of which appear only once. The sequence was collected from a human donor who received an intestinal transplant. This chain uses TRBV6-5 with TRBJ1-2; a possible D gene is TRBD1 (6 bases). Source: unstimulated CD4+ T cells sorted from spleen or lymph node cells, taken before intestinal transplant. Written as DNA, the CDR3 is TGTGCCAGCAGTTACTTGGGGGGCGGGAGCGATGGCTACACCTTC. This codes for CASSYLGGGSDGYTF.